This TCR beta chain was obtained from a study of control samples from healthy donors and cancer patients. The table came from immunoSEQ multiplex PCR; TCRdb's copy has only in-frame clones and leaves some out. The table has roughly 160,000 clones, about 95% seen once. The CDR3 is 15 residues long. Germline V CDR1 and CDR2: LGHDT, YNNKEL (reference sequence). The V and J ends lost 0 bases and 8 bases respectively, with 15 bases between them. What was sequenced was PBMCs. The chain carries TRBV3-1 (or the pseudogene TRBV3-2) and TRBJ2-3; possibly TRBD2 for D (6 bases). The clonotype originates from a man aged 55-75 years with colorectal cancer. The CDR3 sequence is CASSQDRRGDLTQYF. The CDR3, as DNA: TGTGCCAGCAGCCAAGATCGGAGGGGAGACCTTACGCAGTATTTT.